This record covers a single TCR beta chain. This table comes from immunoSEQ multiplex PCR, and its TCRdb copy is limited to in-frame clones, with some not included. The table includes about 72,000 clones, around 95% detected once. The data stem from a study of technical replicates of blood from a few donors. The receptor was isolated from a human donor in good health. The sample was T cells isolated from PBMCs.

Here the CDR3 reads CASSQNDRSNQPQHF. The CDR3 DNA sequence: TGCGCCAGCAGCCAAAACGACAGGAGCAATCAGCCCCAGCATTTT. The chain employs TRBV4-1 and TRBJ1-5, with TRBD1 as a possible D gene (6 bases). The CDR3 is made up of 15 amino acids. The V and J ends lost 2 bases and 1 base respectively, with 9 bases between them. CDR1 and CDR2 (germline): MGHRA, YSYEKL.